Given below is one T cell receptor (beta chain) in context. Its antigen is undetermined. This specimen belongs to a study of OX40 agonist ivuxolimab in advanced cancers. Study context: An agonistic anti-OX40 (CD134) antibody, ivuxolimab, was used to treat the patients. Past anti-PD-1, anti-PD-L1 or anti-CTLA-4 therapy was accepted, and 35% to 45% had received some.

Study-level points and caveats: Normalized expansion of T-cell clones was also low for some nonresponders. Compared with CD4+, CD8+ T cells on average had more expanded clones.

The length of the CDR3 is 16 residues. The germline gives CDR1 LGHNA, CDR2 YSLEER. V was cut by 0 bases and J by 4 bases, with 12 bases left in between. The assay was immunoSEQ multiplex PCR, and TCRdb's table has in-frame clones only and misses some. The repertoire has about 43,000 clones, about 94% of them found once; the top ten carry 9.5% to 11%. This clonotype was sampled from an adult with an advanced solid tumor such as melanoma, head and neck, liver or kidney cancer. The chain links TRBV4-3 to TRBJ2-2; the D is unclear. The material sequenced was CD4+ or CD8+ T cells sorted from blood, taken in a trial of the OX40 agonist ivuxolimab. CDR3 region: CASSQDHLVRTGELFF. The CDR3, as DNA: TGCGCCAGCAGCCAAGATCATCTAGTTCGCACCGGGGAGCTGTTTTTT.